This T cell receptor beta chain was profiled in a study of radiation and T cells in renal cell carcinoma. Study-level background: Nephrectomy followed 15 Gy stereotactic body radiation by 4 weeks.

The germline gives CDR1 SGHRS, CDR2 YFSETQ. The CDR3 covers 16 residues. The V and J ends lost 4 bases and 4 bases, in that order; junction bases with no gene match: 8. Time point denoted: baseline pretreatment blood. Treatment described: 15 Gy SBRT to primary tumor, nephrectomy 4 weeks later. The table came from immunoSEQ multiplex PCR; TCRdb's copy has only in-frame clones and leaves some out. The profile shows 150,000 or so clones, around 90% of them singletons. The clonotype originates from a woman between 65 and 79 years old with renal cell carcinoma. The chain uses TRBV5-1 and TRBJ1-3, with 10 bases lining up with TRBD1. Here the sequenced sample was blood, taken from a patient whose treatment included radiotherapy and nephrectomy. The CDR3 is CASSRGDRGTGNTIYF. In nucleotides, the CDR3 is TGCGCCAGCAGCCGGGGGGACAGGGGAACGGGAAACACCATATATTTT.